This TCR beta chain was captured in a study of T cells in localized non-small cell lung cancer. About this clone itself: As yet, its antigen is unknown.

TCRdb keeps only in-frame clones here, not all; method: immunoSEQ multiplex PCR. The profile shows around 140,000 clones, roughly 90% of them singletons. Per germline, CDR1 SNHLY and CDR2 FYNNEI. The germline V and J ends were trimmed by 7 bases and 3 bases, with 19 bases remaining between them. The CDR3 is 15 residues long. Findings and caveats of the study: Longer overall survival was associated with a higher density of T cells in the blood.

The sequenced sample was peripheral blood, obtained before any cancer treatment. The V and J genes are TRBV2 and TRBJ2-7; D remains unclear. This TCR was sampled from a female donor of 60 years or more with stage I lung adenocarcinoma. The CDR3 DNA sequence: TGTGCCAGCACCTTGGCCCGTGGGAAACACTACGAGCAGTACTTC. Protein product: CASTLARGKHYEQYF.